This T cell receptor beta chain was sequenced in a study of CD8 T cells in Susac syndrome. Study-wide background: Each patient with Susac syndrome, at the time of blood draw, was therapy-naive, on corticosteroids, or on intravenous immunoglobulin alone.

RNA totalling about 0.45 to 1 ug underwent reverse transcription with random hexamers. Using its own MiXCR run on the immunoSEQ multiplex PCR reads, TCRdb lists one record per CDR3 protein. Of under 150,000 distinct CDR3 sequences in the sample, nearly 97% were seen once. J was trimmed by 4 bases and V by 3 bases; bases with no gene match: 8. The CDR3 consists of 16 residues. CDR1 and CDR2 (germline): KGHSH, LQKENI. Sequenced input: CD4+ T cells from PBMCs. This receptor was obtained from a human donor with Susac syndrome. The J gene is TRBJ2-3, the V gene TRBV18; 9 bases match TRBD2. CDR3 in DNA: TGTGCCAGCTCACCCGAGGCGGGGGGGCCTTCAGATACGCAGTATTTT. It specifies CASSPEAGGPSDTQYF.